A single TCR beta chain is shown here with its context. The authors' processing: From reference gene primer amplification, estimates of nucleated cell counts were derived. Method: immunoSEQ multiplex PCR; TCRdb's copy keeps in-frame clones and lacks some. The V and J calls and clone size were taken over from that table, and D and trimming were inferred from the DNA. Of more than 35,000 clones in the sample, around 80% are singletons; the top ten hold over 15%. Germline CDR1 MDHEN, CDR2 SYDVKM. This CDR3 spans 14 amino acids. Trimming removed 3 bases from V and 4 bases from J, with 12 bases in between. This entry is derived from a study of blood T cell repertoires in COVID-19.

Sequencing was carried out using peripheral blood. This TCR was recovered from a man between 65 and 79 years old with acute or convalescent COVID-19. The V gene is TRBV28, the J gene TRBJ1-2, with D possibly being TRBD1 (6 bases). The CDR3 protein is CASSFSGVGYGYTF. CDR3 nucleotides: TGTGCCAGCAGTTTTTCAGGGGTAGGCTATGGCTACACCTTC.